This T cell receptor (beta chain) derives from a study of blood T cell repertoires in COVID-19. Study background: The samples span acute and convalescent COVID-19 from the United States, Italy and Spain. T cells, B-cell-depleted T cells, or PBMCs provided the cDNA or gDNA that served as material.

The data were produced by immunoSEQ multiplex PCR, yet TCRdb's version contains in-frame clones alone and is incomplete. The sample holds some 400,000 clones, more than 75% seen once. The origin of this receptor is a human donor in a cohort sampled during active COVID-19. Material: peripheral blood.

In nucleotides, the CDR3 is TGTGCCTGGAGGCCCCGACTAGCGGGAGCCCCTGAGCAGTTCTTC. Translating it yields CAWRPRLAGAPEQFF. The V call is TRBV30, the J call TRBJ2-1; 12 bases are shared with TRBD2. CDR1 GTSNPN and CDR2 SVGIG come from the germline V gene (reference sequence). The CDR3 has 15 residues. The junction had 9 bases not matched to a gene; V was cut back by 3 bases and J by 9 bases.